This T cell receptor (beta chain) was profiled in a study of regulatory T cells in long-lasting Graves disease. This clonotype was recorded at least ten times. The V gene lost 2 bases and the J gene lost 1 base, with 15 bases spanning the gap. This CDR3 is 16 amino acids long. Germline V lookup: CDR1 MDHEN, CDR2 SYDVKM. Arm-PCR of CDR3 regions and iRepertoire HTBI primers were the basis on which TCR beta libraries were built. TCRdb redid the calling of the multiplex PCR reads with MiXCR, one entry per CDR3 protein. This sample has a few hundred thousand distinct CDR3 sequences, with 20% to 25% found just once. Specified time point: persistent/refractory GD, antithyroid drugs over 5 years with positive TRAb. Generation of the TCR library employed RNA extracted from PBMCs.

The sequence came from a female donor with Graves disease. The specimen comprised peripheral blood mononuclear cells (PBMCs), sampled when the disease was refractory, from a patient treated with antithyroid drugs. The chain recombines TRBV28 with TRBJ2-7, with a weak D call TRBD2 (6 bases). CDR3: CASSLNLLAGSYEQYF. The CDR3 nucleotides are TGTGCCAGCAGTTTAAATCTGTTGGCGGGATCCTACGAGCAGTACTTC.